Included here is one T cell receptor (beta chain) sequence, with context. This entry is derived from a study of monozygotic twins with inflammatory bowel disease. TCRdb reprocessed the 5' RACE reads; each CDR3 protein has one entry and no DNA is given. The data include 350,000 to 500,000 distinct CDR3 sequences; the top ten clones carry 2% to 2.5%. CDR1 is SGDLS and CDR2 is YYNGEE in the germline V gene. CDR3 length: 14 amino acids. The sample comprised blood. This chain uses TRBV9 with TRBJ1-5; TCRdb indicates TRBD1, and absent DNA this call remains unverified. The sequence was collected from a human donor with ulcerative colitis or Crohn's disease, or a healthy co-twin of an affected twin (not recorded which). The CDR3 loop reads CASSTEGGNQPQHF.